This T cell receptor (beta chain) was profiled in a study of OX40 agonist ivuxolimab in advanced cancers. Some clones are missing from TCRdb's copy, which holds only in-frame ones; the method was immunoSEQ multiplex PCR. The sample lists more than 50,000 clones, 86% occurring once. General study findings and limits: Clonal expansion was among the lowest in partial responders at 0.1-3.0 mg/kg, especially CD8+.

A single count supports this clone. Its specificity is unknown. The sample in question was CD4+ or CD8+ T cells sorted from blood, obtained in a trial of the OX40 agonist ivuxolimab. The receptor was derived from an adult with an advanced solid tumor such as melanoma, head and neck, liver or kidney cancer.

The CDR3 loop is CASSIWGTDSQPQHF. CDR3 sequence (DNA): TGTGCCAGTAGTATATGGGGCACGGATTCTCAGCCCCAGCATTTT. The V call is TRBV19, the J call TRBJ1-5; tentative D call: TRBD1 (5 bases). There are 15 residues in the CDR3. V was shortened by 2 bases and J by 6 bases, with 14 bases between the two germline ends. CDR1 is LNHDA, CDR2 SQIVND, per germline (reference sequence). Variable domain in full (rest from reference TRBV19 and TRBJ1-5): DGGITQSPKYLFRKEGQNVTLSCEQNLNHDAMYWYRQDPGQGLRLIYYSQIVNDFQKGDIAEGYSVSREKKESFPLTVTSAQKNPTAFYLCASSIWGTDSQPQHFGDGTRLSIL.